This T cell receptor (beta chain) was recovered during a study of graft-versus-host responses after intestinal transplantation. Looking at the study overall: Multivisceral, liver-intestinal, or isolated intestinal grafts were transplanted into recipients. All recipients got anti-thymocyte globulin induction, then tacrolimus and steroids for 3 to 4 years. Whole-study findings and limits: The recipient marrow held GvH clones, and some of them showed up first in ileum or blood.

With respect to this clone: The antigen remains unidentified.

Some clones are missing from TCRdb's copy, which holds only in-frame ones; the method was immunoSEQ multiplex PCR. The sample has around 30,000 clones, approximately 82% seen once. This receptor was taken from a human patient who received an intestinal transplant, so some T cells may come from the graft donor. Sequencing was performed on PBMCs, taken almost 29 days after intestinal transplant.

The CDR3 reads CATSLGTSEADTQYF. The CDR3 bases are TGTGCCACCTCCCTGGGGACTAGCGAAGCAGATACGCAGTATTTT. The chain links TRBV11-3 to TRBJ2-3, with TRBD2 matching 10 bases. CDR3 length equals 15 residues. V lost 10 bases and J lost 4; bases outside the gene matches: 11. Germline V gives CDR1 SGHNT, CDR2 YENEEA.